This T cell receptor (beta chain) originates from a study of tumor-infiltrating lymphocytes in oesophageal squamous cell carcinoma. TCRdb ran MiXCR on the PCR reads and lists one entry per CDR3 protein. The sample contains some 10,000 distinct CDR3 sequences, 55% to 75% of which appear only once. Germline V gene lookup returns CDR1 SEHNR and CDR2 FQNEAQ (reference sequence). This CDR3 has 14 amino acids. With respect to this clonotype: Possible read error: a much larger clone is one base away.

The receptor comes from a female donor with esophageal squamous cell carcinoma. This rearrangement joins TRBV7-9 to TRBJ2-5, with 7 bases that match TRBD1. The J call may not be correct, given that the DNA end is closer to TRBJ2-1. The sequenced sample was esophageal tumor tissue. CDR3 nucleotides: TGTGCCAGCAGCCGGGACAGAATTTCCGACGAGCAGTTCTTC. Its translation: CASSRDRISDEQFF.